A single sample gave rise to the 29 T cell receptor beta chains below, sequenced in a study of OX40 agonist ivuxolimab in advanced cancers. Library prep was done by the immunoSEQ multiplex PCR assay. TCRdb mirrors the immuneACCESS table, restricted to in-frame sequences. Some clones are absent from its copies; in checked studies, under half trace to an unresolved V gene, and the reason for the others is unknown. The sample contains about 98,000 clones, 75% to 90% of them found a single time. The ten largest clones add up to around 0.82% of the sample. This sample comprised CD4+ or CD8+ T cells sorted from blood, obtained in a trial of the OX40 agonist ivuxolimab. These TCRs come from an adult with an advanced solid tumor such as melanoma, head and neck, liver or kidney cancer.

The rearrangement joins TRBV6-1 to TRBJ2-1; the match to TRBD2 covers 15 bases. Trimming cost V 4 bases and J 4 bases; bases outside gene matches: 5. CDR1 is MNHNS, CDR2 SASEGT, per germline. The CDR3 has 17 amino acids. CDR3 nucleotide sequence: TGTGCCAGCAGTGCAAGTGGACTAGCGGGAGGGTACAATGAGCAGTTCTTC. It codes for CASSASGLAGGYNEQFF.

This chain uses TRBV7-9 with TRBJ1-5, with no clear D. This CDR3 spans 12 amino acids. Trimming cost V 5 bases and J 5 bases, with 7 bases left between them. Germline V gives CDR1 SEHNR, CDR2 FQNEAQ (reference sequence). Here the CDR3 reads CASSRGDQPQHF. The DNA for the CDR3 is TGTGCCAGCAGCAGAGGAGATCAGCCCCAGCATTTT.

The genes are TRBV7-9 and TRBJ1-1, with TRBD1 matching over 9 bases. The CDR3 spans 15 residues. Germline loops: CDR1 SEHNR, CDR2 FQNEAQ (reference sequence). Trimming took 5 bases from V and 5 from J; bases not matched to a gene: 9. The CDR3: CASSPGTGRDTEAFF. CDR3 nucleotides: TGTGCCAGCAGCCCGGGGACAGGGAGGGATACTGAAGCTTTCTTT.

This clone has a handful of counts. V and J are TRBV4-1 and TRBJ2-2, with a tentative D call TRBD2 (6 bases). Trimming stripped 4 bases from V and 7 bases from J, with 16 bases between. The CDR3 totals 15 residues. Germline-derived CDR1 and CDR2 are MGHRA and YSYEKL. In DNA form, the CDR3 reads TGCGCCAGCAGCCCGGGATTTCTCGGGGGCGGGGAGCTGTTTTTT. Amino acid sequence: CASSPGFLGGGELFF.

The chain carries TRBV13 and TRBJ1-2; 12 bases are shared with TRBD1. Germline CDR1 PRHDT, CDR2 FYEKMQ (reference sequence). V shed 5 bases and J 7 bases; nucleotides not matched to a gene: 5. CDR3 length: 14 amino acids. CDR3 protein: CASSRDRGLFGYTF. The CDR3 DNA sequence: TGTGCCAGCAGCCGGGACAGGGGGCTTTTTGGCTACACCTTC. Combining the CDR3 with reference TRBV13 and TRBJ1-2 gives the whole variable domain AAGVIQSPRHLIKEKRETATLKCYPIPRHDTVYWYQQGPGQDPQFLISFYEKMQSDKGSIPDRFSAQQFSDYHSELNMSSLELGDSALYFCASSRDRGLFGYTFGSGTRLTVV.

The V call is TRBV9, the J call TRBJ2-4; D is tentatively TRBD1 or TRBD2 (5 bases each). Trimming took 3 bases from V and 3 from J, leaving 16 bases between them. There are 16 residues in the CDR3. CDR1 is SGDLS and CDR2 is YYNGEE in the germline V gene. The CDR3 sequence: CASSGTPGTGKNIQYF. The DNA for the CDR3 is TGTGCCAGCAGCGGAACCCCCGGGACGGGCAAAAACATTCAGTACTTC. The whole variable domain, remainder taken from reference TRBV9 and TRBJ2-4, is DSGVTQTPKHLITATGQRVTLRCSPRSGDLSVYWYQQSLDQGLQFLIQYYNGEERAKGNILERFSAQQFPDLHSELNLSSLELGDSALYFCASSGTPGTGKNIQYFGAGTRLSVL.

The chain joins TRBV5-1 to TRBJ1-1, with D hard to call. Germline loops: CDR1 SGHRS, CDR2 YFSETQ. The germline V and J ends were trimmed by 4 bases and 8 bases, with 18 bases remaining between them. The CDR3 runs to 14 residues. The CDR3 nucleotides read TGCGCCAGCAGCCCCACCGTCGGCACCCCAGAAGCTTTCTTT. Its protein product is CASSPTVGTPEAFF.

For the CDR3, the DNA is TGTGCCAGTAGTATTAGGGGAGCAGGGGGCACCGGGGAGCTGTTTTTT. Amino acid sequence: CASSIRGAGGTGELFF. The rearrangement uses TRBV19 and TRBJ2-2, with 7 bases identical to TRBD1. The CDR3 has 16 amino acids. Germline values: CDR1 LNHDA, CDR2 SQIVND (reference sequence). The V gene end was trimmed by 3 bases and the J gene end by 4 bases; junction bases not matched to a gene: 8. Variable domain in full (rest from reference TRBV19 and TRBJ2-2): DGGITQSPKYLFRKEGQNVTLSCEQNLNHDAMYWYRQDPGQGLRLIYYSQIVNDFQKGDIAEGYSVSREKKESFPLTVTSAQKNPTAFYLCASSIRGAGGTGELFFGEGSRLTVL.

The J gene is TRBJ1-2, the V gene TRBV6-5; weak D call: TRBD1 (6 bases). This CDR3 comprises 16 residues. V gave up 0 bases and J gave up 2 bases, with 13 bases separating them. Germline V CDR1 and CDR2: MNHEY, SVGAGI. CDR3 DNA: TGTGCCAGCAGTTACTCGAACTTAAGGGGGAACTATGGCTACACCTTC. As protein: CASSYSNLRGNYGYTF.

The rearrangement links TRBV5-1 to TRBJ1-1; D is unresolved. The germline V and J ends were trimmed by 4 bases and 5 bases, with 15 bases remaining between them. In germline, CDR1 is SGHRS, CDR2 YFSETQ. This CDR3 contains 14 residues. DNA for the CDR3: TGCGCCAGCAGCAGGGTGGCGGGTATAACTGAAGCTTTCTTT. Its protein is CASSRVAGITEAFF. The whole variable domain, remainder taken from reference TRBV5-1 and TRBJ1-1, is KAGVTQTPRYLIKTRGQQVTLSCSPISGHRSVSWYQQTPGQGLQFLFEYFSETQRNKGNFPGRFSGRQFSNSRSEMNVSTLELGDSALYLCASSRVAGITEAFFGQGTRLTVV.

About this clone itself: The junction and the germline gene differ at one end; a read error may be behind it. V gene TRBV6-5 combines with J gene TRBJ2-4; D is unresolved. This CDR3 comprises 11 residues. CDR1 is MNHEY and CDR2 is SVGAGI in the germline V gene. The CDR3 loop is CASSYSGREHF. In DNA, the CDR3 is TGTGCCAGCAGTTACTCCGGCCGTGAGCACTTC.

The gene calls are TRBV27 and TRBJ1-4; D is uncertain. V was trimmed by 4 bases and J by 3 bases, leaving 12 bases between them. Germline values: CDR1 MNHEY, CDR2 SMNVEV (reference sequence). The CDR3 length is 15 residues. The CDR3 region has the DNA TGTGCCAGCAGTTCCGGCCGAGAGCCTAATGAAAAACTGTTTTTT. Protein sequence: CASSSGREPNEKLFF.

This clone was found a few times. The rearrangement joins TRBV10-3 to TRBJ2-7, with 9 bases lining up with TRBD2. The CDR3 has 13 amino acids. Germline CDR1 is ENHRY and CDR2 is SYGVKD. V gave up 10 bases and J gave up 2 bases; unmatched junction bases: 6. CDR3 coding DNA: TGTGCCACCCGACTAGCGGCAGCCTACGAGCAGTACGTC. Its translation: CATRLAAAYEQYV.

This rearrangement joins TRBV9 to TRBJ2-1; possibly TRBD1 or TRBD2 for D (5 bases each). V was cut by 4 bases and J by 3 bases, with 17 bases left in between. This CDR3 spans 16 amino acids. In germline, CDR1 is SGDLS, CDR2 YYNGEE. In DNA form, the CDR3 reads TGTGCCAGCAGCCCACCCTGGGGGATCCTCTACAATGAGCAGTTCTTC. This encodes CASSPPWGILYNEQFF.

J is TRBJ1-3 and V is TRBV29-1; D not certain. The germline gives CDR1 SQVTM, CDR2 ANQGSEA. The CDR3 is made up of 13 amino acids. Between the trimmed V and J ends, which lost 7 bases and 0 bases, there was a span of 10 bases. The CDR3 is CSALRGSGNTIYF. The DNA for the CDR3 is TGCAGCGCTTTACGTGGCTCTGGAAACACCATATATTTT.

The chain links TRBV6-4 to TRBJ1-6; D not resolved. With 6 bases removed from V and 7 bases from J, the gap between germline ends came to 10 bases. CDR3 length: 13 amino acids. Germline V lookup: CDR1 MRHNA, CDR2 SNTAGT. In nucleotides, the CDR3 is TGTGCCAGCAGCTCAGACTACAATTCACCCCTCCACTTT. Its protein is CASSSDYNSPLHF.

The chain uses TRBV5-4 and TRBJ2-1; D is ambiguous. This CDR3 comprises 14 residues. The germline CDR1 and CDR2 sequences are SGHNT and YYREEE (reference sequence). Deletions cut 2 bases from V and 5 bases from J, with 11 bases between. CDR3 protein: CASSFPTRDNEQFF. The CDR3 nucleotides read TGTGCCAGCAGCTTCCCCACACGAGACAATGAGCAGTTCTTC. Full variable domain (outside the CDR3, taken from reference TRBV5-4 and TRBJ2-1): ETGVTQSPTHLIKTRGQQVTLRCSSQSGHNTVSWYQQALGQGPQFIFQYYREEENGRGNFPPRFSGLQFPNYSSELNVNALELDDSALYLCASSFPTRDNEQFFGPGTRLTVL.

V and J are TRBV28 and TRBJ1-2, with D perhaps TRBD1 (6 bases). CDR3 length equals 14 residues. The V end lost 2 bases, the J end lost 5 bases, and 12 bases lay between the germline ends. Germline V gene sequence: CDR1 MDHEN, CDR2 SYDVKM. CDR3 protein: CASSLGSQGYGYTF. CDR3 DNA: TGTGCCAGCAGTTTAGGCTCACAGGGATATGGCTACACCTTC.

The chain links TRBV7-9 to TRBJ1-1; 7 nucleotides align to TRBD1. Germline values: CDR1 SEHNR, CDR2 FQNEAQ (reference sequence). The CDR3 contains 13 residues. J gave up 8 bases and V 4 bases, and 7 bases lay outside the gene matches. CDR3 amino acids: CASSSDSQGEAFF. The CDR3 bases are TGTGCCAGCAGCTCGGACTCACAGGGGGAAGCTTTCTTT.

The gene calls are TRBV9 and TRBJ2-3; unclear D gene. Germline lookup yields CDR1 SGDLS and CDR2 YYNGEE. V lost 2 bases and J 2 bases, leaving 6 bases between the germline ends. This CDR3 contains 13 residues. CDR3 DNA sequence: TGTGCCAGCAGCGTGGGTATCACAGATACGCAGTATTTT. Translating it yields CASSVGITDTQYF.

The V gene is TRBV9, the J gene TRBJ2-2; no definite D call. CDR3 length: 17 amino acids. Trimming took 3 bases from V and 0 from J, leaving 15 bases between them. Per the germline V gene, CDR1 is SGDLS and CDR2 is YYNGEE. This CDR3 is CASSGGLVTANTGELFF. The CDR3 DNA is TGTGCCAGCAGCGGTGGGTTAGTTACCGCGAACACCGGGGAGCTGTTTTTT.

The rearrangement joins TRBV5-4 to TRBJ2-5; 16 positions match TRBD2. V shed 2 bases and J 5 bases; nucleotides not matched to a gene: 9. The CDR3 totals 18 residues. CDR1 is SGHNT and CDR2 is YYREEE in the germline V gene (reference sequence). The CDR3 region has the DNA TGTGCCAGCAGCTTCCCCGGGACTAGCGGGAGGGCCCGCGAGACCCAGTACTTC. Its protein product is CASSFPGTSGRARETQYF.

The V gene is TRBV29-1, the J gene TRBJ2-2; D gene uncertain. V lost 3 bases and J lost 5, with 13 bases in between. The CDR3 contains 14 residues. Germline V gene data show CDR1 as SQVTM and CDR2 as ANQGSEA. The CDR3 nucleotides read TGCAGCGTTGAGTCCCCTCTTAGGACCGGGGAGCTGTTTTTT. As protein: CSVESPLRTGELFF.

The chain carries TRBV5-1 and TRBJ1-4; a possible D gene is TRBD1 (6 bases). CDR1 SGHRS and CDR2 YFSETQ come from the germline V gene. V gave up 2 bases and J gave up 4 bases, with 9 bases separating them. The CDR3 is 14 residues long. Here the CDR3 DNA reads TGCGCCAGCAGCTTCCAGGGGATTAATGAAAAACTGTTTTTT. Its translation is CASSFQGINEKLFF.

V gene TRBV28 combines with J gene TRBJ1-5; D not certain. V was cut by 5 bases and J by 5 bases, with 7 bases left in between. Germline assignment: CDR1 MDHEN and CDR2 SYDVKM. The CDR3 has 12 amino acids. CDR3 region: CASSARDQPQHF. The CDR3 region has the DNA TGTGCCAGCAGTGCCCGGGATCAGCCCCAGCATTTT.

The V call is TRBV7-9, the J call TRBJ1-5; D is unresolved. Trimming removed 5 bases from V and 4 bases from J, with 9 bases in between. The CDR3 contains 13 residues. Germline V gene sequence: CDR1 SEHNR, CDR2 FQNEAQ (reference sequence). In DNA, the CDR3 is TGTGCCAGCAGCAAGGACGGAAATCAGCCCCAGCATTTT. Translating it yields CASSKDGNQPQHF.

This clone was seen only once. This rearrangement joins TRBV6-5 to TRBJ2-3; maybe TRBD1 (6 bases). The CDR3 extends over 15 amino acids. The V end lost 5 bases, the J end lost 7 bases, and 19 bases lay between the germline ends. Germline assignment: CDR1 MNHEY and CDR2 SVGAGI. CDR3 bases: TGTGCCAGCAGTCTAAAGACATCAACAGGGTATACGCAGTATTTT. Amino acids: CASSLKTSTGYTQYF.

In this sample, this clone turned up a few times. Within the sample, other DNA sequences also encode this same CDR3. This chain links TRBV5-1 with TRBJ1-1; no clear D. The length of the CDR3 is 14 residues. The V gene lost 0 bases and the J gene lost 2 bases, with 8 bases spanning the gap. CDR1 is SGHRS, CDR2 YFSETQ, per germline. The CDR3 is CASSLGPANTEAFF. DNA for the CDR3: TGCGCCAGCAGCTTGGGCCCAGCCAACACTGAAGCTTTCTTT.

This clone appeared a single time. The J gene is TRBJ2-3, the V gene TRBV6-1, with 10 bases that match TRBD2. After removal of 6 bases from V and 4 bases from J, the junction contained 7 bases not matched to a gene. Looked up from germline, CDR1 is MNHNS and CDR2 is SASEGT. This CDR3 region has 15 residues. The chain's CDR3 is CASRLAGVGADTQYF. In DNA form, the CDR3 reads TGTGCCAGCAGGCTAGCGGGAGTTGGGGCAGATACGCAGTATTTT.